One T cell receptor beta chain is described in this entry. The ends were cut back, 4 bases at V and 5 bases at J, with 11 bases in the middle. The CDR3 runs to 13 residues. The germline V gene has CDR1 SGHVS and CDR2 FQNEAQ. The assay was immunoSEQ multiplex PCR, and TCRdb's table has in-frame clones only and misses some. Counted here are some 120,000 clones, 85% to 95% occurring once; the ten biggest clones make up less than 3.5%. This specimen belongs to a study of control samples from healthy donors and cancer patients. The rearrangement uses TRBV7-8 and TRBJ1-2, with no clear D. The source of this sequence is a man aged 25-45 years in good health. Sequenced material: blood. DNA of the CDR3: TGTGCCAGCAGCTCGTGGGTGTCTTATGGCTACACCTTC. This translates into CASSSWVSYGYTF. Supplemented by reference TRBV7-8 and TRBJ1-2, the full variable domain reads GAGVSQSPRYKVAKRGQDVALRCDPISGHVSLFWYQQALGQGPEFLTYFQNEAQLDKSGLPSDRFFAERPEGSVSTLKIQRTQQEDSAVYLCASSSWVSYGYTFGSGTRLTVV.